This T cell receptor (beta chain) was recovered during a study of blood T cell repertoires in COVID-19. Overall study: The analysed material was cDNA or gDNA that came from T cells, B-cell-depleted T cells, or PBMCs.

Trimming cost V 5 bases and J 4 bases, with 11 bases left between them. CDR3 length: 13 amino acids. Germline CDR1 is SNHLY and CDR2 is FYNNEI. Per the study methods: Amplified reference gene primers provided the basis for estimating nucleated cell counts. The protocol was immunoSEQ multiplex PCR, while the TCRdb copy is restricted to in-frame clones and leaves out a portion. For V, J and clone size, that table is used; D and trimming come from the DNA. The sample has roughly 130,000 clones, 82% seen once; the top ten hold 3.5% to 5.5%. The receptor was isolated from a woman between 65 and 79 years old with acute or convalescent COVID-19. The chain employs TRBV2 and TRBJ1-2; D possibly corresponds to TRBD1 (6 bases). The source material was peripheral blood. CDR3 sequence reads: CASSPLGAYGYTF. CDR3 DNA sequence: TGTGCCAGCAGTCCATTGGGGGCCTATGGCTACACCTTC. The full variable domain, completed using reference TRBV2 and TRBJ1-2, is EPEVTQTPSHQVTQMGQEVILRCVPISNHLYFYWYRQILGQKVEFLVSFYNNEISEKSEIFDDQFSVERPDGSNFTLKIRSTKLEDSAMYFCASSPLGAYGYTFGSGTRLTVV.